This T cell receptor (beta chain) was recovered during a study of cytomegalovirus exposure and HLA in healthy donors. Profiling relied on immunoSEQ multiplex PCR, and the TCRdb table lists in-frame clones only, not all of them. The sample lists 60,000 or so clones, 92% seen once, with about 1.2% in the top ten. The CDR3 totals 14 residues. Germline CDR1 and CDR2: LGHNA and YNFKEQ. The V gene lost 4 bases and the J gene lost 5 bases, with 15 bases spanning the gap. The sequence was collected from a woman aged 18-30 years in good health and CMV-seronegative. The source material was PBMCs. This sequence joins TRBV4-2 and TRBJ2-7; maybe TRBD2 (5 bases). The CDR3 DNA follows: TGTGCCAGCAGCCCAAGTATTAGCGCCAACGAGCAGTACTTC. It is translated as CASSPSISANEQYF.